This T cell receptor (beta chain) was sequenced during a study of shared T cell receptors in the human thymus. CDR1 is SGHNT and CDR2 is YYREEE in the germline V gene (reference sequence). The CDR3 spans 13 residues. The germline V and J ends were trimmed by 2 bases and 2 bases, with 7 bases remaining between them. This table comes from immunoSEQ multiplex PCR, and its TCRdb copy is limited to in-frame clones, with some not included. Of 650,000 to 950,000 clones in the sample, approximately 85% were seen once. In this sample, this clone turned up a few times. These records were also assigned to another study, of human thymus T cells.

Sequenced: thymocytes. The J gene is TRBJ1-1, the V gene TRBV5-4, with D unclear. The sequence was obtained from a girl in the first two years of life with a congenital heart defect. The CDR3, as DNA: TGTGCCAGCAGCTTACCAGGAAACACTGAAGCTTTCTTT. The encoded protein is CASSLPGNTEAFF.